The source of this TCR beta chain is a study of blood T cell repertoires in COVID-19 (dated by TCRdb to the early 2020s). Turning to the overall study: The collaborator samples originated in the United States, Italy and Spain and spanned the acute and convalescent phases of COVID-19. The prospective study material was composed of cDNA or gDNA derived from T cells, B-cell-depleted T cells, or PBMCs. Deeply sampled blood TCRbeta repertoires from subjects exposed to, actively infected with, or recovered from COVID-19 were included in the dataset. The repertoires were made available in a free public database intended to serve as a resource for research on the immune response to SARS-CoV-2. The samples were drawn from the first 160 participants of the ongoing ImmuneRACE study and from roughly 1,300 subjects provided by 6 global collaborators. The sample metadata nearly always contained a de-identified subject ID, COVID-19 status, age in years and sex. Where available, HLA class I and class II types were taken from metadata supplied by the sample provider and were not determined by assay-based typing. What the study reported, not specific to this receptor: How much clinical and demographic metadata was included differed by source and by participant, and the metadata was provided uncurated.

Each collaborating institution followed its own protocols to collect whole blood in K2EDTA tubes. For TCRbeta analysis, collaborators shipped samples as frozen whole blood, isolated PBMCs, or DNA extracted from either of those sample types. Of note for this clone: Its antigen remains unidentified. Base qualities are not recorded, but no much larger clone differs from it by a single base.

CDR3 length: 13 amino acids, cysteine to phenylalanine. The DNA shown is the 39-base CDR3, in frame from base 1. V is reduced by 2 bases and J by 3 bases, leaving a spacing of 6 bases between them. CDR1 and CDR2 are read off the germline V gene as SGHRS and YFSETQ. The immunoSEQ Assay, a bias-controlled multiplex PCR, was used to amplify TCRbeta CDR3 regions from genomic DNA. The paper's data handling went like this. The number of nucleated cells in each sample was estimated from the amplification of reference gene primers within the assay. To quantify the absolute abundance of each unique TCRbeta CDR3 rearrangement, sequence reads were collapsed and filtered. For each sample, productive Simpson clonality was calculated by taking the square root of Simpson's diversity index across productive rearrangements. The table was pulled from immuneACCESS by TCRdb, which kept in-frame rearrangements only. Such tables lose some clones; where checked, under half of the loss comes from unresolved V genes, and the rest has no known cause. For V, J and clone size, that table is used; D and trimming come from the DNA. For this sample the table gives some 210,000 clones, of which 89% were detected only once. The ten largest clones take up about 5% of the sample.

This sequence uses TRBV5-1 and TRBJ2-1; no confident D gene assignment can be made. The origin of this receptor is a woman between 40 and 55 years old with acute or convalescent COVID-19. The sample consisted of peripheral blood. CDR3 loop: CASSFYDYNEQFF. The DNA sequence is given as TGCGCCAGCAGCTTCTATGACTACAATGAGCAGTTCTTC.